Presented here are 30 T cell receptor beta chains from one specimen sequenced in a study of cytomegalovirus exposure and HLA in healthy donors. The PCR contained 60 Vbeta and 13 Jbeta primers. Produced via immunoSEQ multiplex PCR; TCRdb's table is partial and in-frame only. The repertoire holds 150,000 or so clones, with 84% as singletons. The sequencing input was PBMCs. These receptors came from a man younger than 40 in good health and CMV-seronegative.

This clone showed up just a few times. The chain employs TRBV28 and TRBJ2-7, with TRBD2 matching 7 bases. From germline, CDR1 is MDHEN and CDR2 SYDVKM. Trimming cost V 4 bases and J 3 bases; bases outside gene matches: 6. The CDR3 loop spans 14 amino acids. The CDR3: CASSSTSTNYEQYF. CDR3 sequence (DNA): TGTGCCAGCAGTTCGACTAGCACCAACTACGAGCAGTACTTC.

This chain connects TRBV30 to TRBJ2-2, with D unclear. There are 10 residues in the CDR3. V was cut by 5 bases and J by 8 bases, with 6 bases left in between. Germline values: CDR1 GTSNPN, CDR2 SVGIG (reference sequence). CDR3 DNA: TGTGCCTGGGGGCTAGGGGAGCTGTTTTTT. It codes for CAWGLGELFF.

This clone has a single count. The CDR3 protein is CAWSQGAAGANVLTF. The CDR3 DNA sequence: TGTGCCTGGAGCCAGGGGGCGGCTGGGGCCAACGTCCTGACTTTC. The V call is TRBV30, the J call TRBJ2-6; TRBD1 aligns across 8 bases. The V segment lost 3 bases and the J segment 2 bases; nucleotides outside the gene matches: 3. This CDR3 comprises 15 residues. From germline, CDR1 is GTSNPN and CDR2 SVGIG (reference sequence).

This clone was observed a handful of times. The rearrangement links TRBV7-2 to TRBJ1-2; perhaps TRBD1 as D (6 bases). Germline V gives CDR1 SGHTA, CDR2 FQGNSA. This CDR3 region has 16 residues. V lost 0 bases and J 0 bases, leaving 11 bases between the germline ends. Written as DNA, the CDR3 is TGTGCCAGCAGCTTAGCGCGAGACAGGTCTAACTATGGCTACACCTTC. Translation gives CASSLARDRSNYGYTF. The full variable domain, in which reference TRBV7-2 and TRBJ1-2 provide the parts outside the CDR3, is GAGVSQSPSNKVTEKGKDVELRCDPISGHTALYWYRQSLGQGLEFLIYFQGNSAPDKSGLPSDRFSAERTGGSVSTLTIQRTQQEDSAVYLCASSLARDRSNYGYTFGSGTRLTVV.

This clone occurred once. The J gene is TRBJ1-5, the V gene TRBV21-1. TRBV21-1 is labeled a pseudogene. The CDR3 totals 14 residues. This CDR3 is CASSRRLTNQPQHF. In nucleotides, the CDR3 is TGTGCCAGCAGCAGACGACTGACGAATCAGCCCCAGCATTTT.

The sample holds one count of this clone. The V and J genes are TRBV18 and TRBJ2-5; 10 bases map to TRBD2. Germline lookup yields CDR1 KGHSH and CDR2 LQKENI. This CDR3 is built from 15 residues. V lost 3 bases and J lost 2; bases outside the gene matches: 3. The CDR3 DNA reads TGTGCCAGCTCACCGATGGGACTAGCGCAAGAGACCCAGTACTTC. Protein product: CASSPMGLAQETQYF.

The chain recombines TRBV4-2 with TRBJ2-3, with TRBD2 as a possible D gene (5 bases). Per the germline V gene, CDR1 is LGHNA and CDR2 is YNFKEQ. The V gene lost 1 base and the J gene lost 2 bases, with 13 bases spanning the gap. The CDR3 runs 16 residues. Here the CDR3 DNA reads TGTGCCAGCAGCCAAGGAGCGCGGGCAAACACAGATACGCAGTATTTT. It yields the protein CASSQGARANTDTQYF.

The CDR3 DNA sequence: TGTGCCAGTAGTCCCTGGGACAGGGGGGACACTGAAGCTTTCTTT. Encoded protein: CASSPWDRGDTEAFF. The V gene is TRBV19, the J gene TRBJ1-1, with 11 bases that match TRBD1. Trimming at V came to 5 bases and at J to 3 bases, leaving 5 bases not matched to a gene. The germline V gene has CDR1 LNHDA and CDR2 SQIVND (reference sequence). The CDR3 is 15 residues long. Full variable domain (rest looked up from reference TRBV19 and TRBJ1-1): DGGITQSPKYLFRKEGQNVTLSCEQNLNHDAMYWYRQDPGQGLRLIYYSQIVNDFQKGDIAEGYSVSREKKESFPLTVTSAQKNPTAFYLCASSPWDRGDTEAFFGQGTRLTVV.

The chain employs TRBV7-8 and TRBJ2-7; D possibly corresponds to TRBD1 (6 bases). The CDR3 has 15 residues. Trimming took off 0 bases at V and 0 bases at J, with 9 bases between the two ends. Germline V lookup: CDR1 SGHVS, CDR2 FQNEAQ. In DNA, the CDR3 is TGTGCCAGCAGCTTAGCCGAAGGGGGCTCCTACGAGCAGTACTTC. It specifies CASSLAEGGSYEQYF.

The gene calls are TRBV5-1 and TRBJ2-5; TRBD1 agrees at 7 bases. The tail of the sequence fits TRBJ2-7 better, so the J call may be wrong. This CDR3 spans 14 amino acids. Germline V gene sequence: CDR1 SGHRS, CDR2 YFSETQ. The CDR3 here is CASSQDRISYEQYF. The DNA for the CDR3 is TGCGCCAGCAGCCAGGACAGGATCTCCTACGAGCAGTACTTC.

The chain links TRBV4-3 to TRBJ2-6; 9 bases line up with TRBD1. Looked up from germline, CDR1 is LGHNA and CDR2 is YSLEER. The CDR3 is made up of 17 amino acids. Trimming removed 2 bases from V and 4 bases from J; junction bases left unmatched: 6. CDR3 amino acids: CASSQRTGATGANVLTF. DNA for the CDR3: TGCGCCAGCAGCCAACGGACAGGGGCTACGGGGGCCAACGTCCTGACTTTC.

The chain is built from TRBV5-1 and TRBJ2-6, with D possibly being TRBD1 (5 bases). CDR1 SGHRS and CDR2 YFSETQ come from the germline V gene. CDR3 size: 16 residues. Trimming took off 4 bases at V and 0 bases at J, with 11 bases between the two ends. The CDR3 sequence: CASSTTGNSGANVLTF. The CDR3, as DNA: TGCGCCAGCAGCACAACAGGTAACTCTGGGGCCAACGTCCTGACTTTC.

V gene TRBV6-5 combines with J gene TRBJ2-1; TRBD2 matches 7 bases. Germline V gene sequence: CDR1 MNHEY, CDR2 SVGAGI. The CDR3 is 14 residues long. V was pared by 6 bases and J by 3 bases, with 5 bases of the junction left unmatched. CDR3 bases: TGTGCCAGCAGCGAAGGGACTATCTACAATGAGCAGTTCTTC. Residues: CASSEGTIYNEQFF.

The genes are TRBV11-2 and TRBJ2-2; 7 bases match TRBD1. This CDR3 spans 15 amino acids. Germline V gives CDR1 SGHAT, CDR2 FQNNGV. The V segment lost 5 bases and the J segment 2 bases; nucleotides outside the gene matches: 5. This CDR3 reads CASSAGTVNTGELFF. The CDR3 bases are TGTGCCAGCAGCGCCGGGACAGTAAACACCGGGGAGCTGTTTTTT.

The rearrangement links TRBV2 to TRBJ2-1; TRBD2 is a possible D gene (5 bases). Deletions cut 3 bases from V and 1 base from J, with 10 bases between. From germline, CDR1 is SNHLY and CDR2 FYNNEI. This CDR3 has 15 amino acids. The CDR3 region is CASSDTRLSYNEQFF. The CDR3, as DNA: TGTGCCAGCAGTGACACTAGACTATCCTACAATGAGCAGTTCTTC.

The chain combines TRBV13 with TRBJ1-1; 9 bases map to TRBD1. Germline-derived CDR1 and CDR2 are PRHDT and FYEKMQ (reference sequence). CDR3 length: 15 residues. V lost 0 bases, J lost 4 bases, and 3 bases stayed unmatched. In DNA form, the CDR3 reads TGTGCCAGCAGCTTAGGCCCGGACAGGGGCACTGAAGCTTTCTTT. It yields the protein CASSLGPDRGTEAFF.

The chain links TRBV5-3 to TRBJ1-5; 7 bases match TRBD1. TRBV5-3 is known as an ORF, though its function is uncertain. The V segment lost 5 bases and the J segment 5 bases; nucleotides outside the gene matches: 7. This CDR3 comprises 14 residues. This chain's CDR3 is CARRRGQIYQPQHF. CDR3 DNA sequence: TGTGCCAGAAGGAGGGGACAGATCTATCAGCCCCAGCATTTT.

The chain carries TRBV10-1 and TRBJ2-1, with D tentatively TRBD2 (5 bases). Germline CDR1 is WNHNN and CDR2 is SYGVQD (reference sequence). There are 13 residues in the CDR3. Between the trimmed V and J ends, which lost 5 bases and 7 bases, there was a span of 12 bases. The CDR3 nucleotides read TGCGCCAGCAGTCCCCGGGGTAAGAATGAGCAGTTCTTC. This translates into CASSPRGKNEQFF.

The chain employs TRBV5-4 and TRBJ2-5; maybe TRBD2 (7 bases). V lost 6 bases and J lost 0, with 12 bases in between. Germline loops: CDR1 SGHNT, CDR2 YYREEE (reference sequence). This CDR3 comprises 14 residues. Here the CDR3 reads CASKGGDNQETQYF. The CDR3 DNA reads TGTGCCAGCAAGGGGGGGGACAACCAAGAGACCCAGTACTTC.

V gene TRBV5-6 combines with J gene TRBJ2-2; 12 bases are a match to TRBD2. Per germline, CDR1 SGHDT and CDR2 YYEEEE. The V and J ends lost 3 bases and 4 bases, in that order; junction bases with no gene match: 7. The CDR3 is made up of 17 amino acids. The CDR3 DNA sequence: TGTGCCAGCAGCTCACCTAGCGGGGGGGCCTCCACCGGGGAGCTGTTTTTT. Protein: CASSSPSGGASTGELFF.

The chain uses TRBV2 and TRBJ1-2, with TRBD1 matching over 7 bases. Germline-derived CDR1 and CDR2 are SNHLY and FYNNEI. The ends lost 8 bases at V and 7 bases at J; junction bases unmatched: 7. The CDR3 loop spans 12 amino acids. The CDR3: CASGKGTVGYTF. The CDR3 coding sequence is TGTGCCAGCGGCAAGGGGACAGTTGGCTACACCTTC. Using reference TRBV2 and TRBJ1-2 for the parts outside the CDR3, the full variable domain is EPEVTQTPSHQVTQMGQEVILRCVPISNHLYFYWYRQILGQKVEFLVSFYNNEISEKSEIFDDQFSVERPDGSNFTLKIRSTKLEDSAMYFCASGKGTVGYTFGSGTRLTVV.

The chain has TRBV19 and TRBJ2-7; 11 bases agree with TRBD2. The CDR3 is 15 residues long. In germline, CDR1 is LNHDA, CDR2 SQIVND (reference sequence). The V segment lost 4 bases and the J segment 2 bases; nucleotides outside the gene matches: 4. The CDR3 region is CASSTSSGRTYEQYF. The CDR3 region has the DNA TGTGCCAGTAGTACTTCTAGCGGGAGGACCTACGAGCAGTACTTC. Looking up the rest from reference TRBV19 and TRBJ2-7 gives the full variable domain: DGGITQSPKYLFRKEGQNVTLSCEQNLNHDAMYWYRQDPGQGLRLIYYSQIVNDFQKGDIAEGYSVSREKKESFPLTVTSAQKNPTAFYLCASSTSSGRTYEQYFGPGTRLTVT.

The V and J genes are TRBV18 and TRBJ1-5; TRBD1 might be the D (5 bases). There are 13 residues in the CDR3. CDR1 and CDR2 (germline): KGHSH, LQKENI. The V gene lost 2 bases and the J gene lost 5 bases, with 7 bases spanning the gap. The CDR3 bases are TGTGCCAGCTCACCAGGGGGGGATCAGCCCCAGCATTTT. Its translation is CASSPGGDQPQHF. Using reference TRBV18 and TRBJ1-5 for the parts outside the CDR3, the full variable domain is NAGVMQNPRHLVRRRGQEARLRCSPMKGHSHVYWYRQLPEEGLKFMVYLQKENIIDESGMPKERFSAEFPKEGPSILRIQQVVRGDSAAYFCASSPGGDQPQHFGDGTRLSIL.

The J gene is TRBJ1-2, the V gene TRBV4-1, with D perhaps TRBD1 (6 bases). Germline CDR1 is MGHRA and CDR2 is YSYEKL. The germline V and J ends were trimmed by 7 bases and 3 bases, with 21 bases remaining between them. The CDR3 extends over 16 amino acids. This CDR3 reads CASTPSLRTEYYGYTF. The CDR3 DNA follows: TGCGCCAGCACCCCATCCTTGAGGACAGAGTACTATGGCTACACCTTC.

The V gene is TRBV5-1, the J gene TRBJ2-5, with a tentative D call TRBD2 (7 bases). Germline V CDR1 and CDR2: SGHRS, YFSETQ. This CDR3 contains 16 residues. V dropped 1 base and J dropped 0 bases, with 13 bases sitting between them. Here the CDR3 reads CASSLRGAGNQETQYF. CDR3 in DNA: TGCGCCAGCAGCTTGCGGGGGGCGGGTAACCAAGAGACCCAGTACTTC.

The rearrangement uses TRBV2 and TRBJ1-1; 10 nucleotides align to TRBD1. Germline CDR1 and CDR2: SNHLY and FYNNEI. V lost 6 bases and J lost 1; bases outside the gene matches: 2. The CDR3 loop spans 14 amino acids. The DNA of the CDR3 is TGTGCCAGCAGATGGGACAGGGGGAACACTGAAGCTTTCTTT. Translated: CASRWDRGNTEAFF.

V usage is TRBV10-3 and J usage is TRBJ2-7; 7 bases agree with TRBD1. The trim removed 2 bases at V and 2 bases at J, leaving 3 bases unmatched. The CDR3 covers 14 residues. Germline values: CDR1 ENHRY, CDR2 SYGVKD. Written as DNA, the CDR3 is TGTGCCATCAGTGAGGACAGGGAACCCTACGAGCAGTACTTC. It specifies CAISEDREPYEQYF.

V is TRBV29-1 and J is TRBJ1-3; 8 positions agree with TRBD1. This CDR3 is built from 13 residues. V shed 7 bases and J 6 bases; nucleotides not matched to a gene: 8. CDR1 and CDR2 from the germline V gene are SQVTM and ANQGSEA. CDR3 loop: CSGVQGAENTIYF. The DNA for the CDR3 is TGCAGCGGTGTCCAGGGGGCGGAAAACACCATATATTTT.

The DNA for the CDR3 is TGTGCCAGCAGCCCGCAGACAGGGAGCTCCTACGAGCAGTACTTC. It translates to CASSPQTGSSYEQYF. This chain connects TRBV7-9 to TRBJ2-7; 7 bases are a match to TRBD1. Looked up from germline, CDR1 is SEHNR and CDR2 is FQNEAQ (reference sequence). This CDR3 region has 15 residues. Unmatched junction bases numbered 7, after V lost 5 bases and J lost 0 bases.

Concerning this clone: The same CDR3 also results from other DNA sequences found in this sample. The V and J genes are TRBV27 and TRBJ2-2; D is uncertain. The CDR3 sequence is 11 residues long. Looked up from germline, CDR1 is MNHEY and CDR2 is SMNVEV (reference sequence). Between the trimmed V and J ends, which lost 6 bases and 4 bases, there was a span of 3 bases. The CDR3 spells CASSRTGELFF. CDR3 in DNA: TGTGCCAGCAGCCGCACCGGGGAGCTGTTTTTT.